Shown below are 2 T cell receptor beta chains from a single sample sequenced in a study of early T cells in non-severe SARS-CoV-2 infection. TCRdb independently ran MiXCR on the 5' RACE reads; one entry per CDR3 protein. The sample yields roughly 70,000 distinct CDR3 sequences, more than 15% seen once. Sequencing used whole blood, obtained at baseline. These receptor sequences come from an adult who was a healthcare worker with PCR-confirmed SARS-CoV-2 infection or an uninfected control (not recorded which).

This clonotype was seen more than once but under ten times. This chain joins TRBV25-1 and TRBJ2-3, with 10 bases matching TRBD2. J gave up 3 bases and V 10 bases, and 16 bases lay outside the gene matches. The germline V gene encodes CDR1 MGHDK and CDR2 SYGVNS. CDR3 length: 17 residues. The chain's CDR3 is CATQGFRTSGGTDTQYF. CDR3 nucleotides: TGTGCCACCCAGGGGTTCCGGACTAGCGGAGGGACAGATACGCAGTATTTT.

The V gene is TRBV20-1, the J gene TRBJ2-2, with 9 bases identical to TRBD2. This CDR3 spans 14 amino acids. Unmatched junction bases numbered 5, after V lost 3 bases and J lost 6 bases. Germline assignment: CDR1 DFQATT and CDR2 SNEGSKA (reference sequence). CDR3 DNA sequence: TGCAGTGCTAGGGACGCGGGAGGGCCCGGGGAGCTGTTTTTT. Its translation is CSARDAGGPGELFF.